This T cell receptor (beta chain) came from a study of regulatory T cells in long-lasting Graves disease. In this sample, this clonotype turned up many times. Sequencing libraries for TCR beta were prepared with iRepertoire HTBI primers and Arm-PCR of CDR3 regions. TCRdb called the multiplex PCR reads again in MiXCR, with one record for every CDR3 protein. The sample has about 500,000 distinct CDR3 sequences, around 11% seen once. This CDR3 has 12 residues. Germline V gene lookup returns CDR1 SNHLY and CDR2 FYNNEI. Trimming removed 7 bases at V and 0 bases at J, with 6 bases between. As for time point: newly diagnosed GD, antithyroid drugs for less than 3 months. Extracted RNA from PBMCs served as the source of the TCR library. The sample was also reused in another study, on T cells in Graves' hyperthyroidism and ophthalmopathy.

This receptor was obtained from a woman aged 25 to 39 with Graves disease. This chain links TRBV2 with TRBJ2-5; D call uncertain. Here the sequenced sample was peripheral blood mononuclear cells (PBMCs), taken at new diagnosis, from a patient treated with antithyroid drugs. CDR3 DNA sequence: TGTGCCAGCACTCAGTACCAAGAGACCCAGTACTTC. Amino acid sequence: CASTQYQETQYF.